The rows below give T cell receptor beta chains drawn from one sample of a study of blood T cell repertoires in COVID-19. Data came from immunoSEQ multiplex PCR; TCRdb stores just in-frame clones and leaves some out. Of roughly 160,000 clones in the sample, approximately 88% are singletons; the top ten hold roughly 4%. Sequenced sample: peripheral blood. These receptor sequences come from a woman aged 55-69 years who had recovered from COVID-19. The CDR3 runs from the conserved cysteine through the conserved F or W.

v_gene	j_gene	CDR3aa
TRBV24-1	TRBJ2-6	CATPRGTGSGANVLTF
TRBV6-4	TRBJ1-1	CASKEQGTMNTEAFF
TRBV3-1/TRBV3-2	TRBJ2-7	CASSLLTYEQYF
TRBV25-1	TRBJ2-5	CASSARGVETQYF
TRBV2	TRBJ2-3	CASSQVWGTDTQYF
TRBV28	TRBJ1-5	CASLGGVVEQPQHF
TRBV27	TRBJ2-5	CASSLGVQETQYF
TRBV5-5	TRBJ1-1	CASSLGPTDRRGGATEAFF
TRBV7-9	TRBJ1-3	CASSPQGAGLTNTIYF
TRBV5-4	TRBJ1-6	CASSLEGGSSSGVNSPLHF
TRBV18	TRBJ1-3	CASSPFDRGLFGNTIYF
TRBV24-1	TRBJ2-5	CATSVGLGRGETQYF
TRBV5-1	TRBJ2-7	CASSLAQGGEQYF
TRBV3-1/TRBV3-2	TRBJ2-3	CASSLPSAGNTDTQYF
TRBV7-9	TRBJ2-7	CASSLGARSYEQYF
TRBV4-3	TRBJ1-6	CASSQEGFSYNSPLHF
TRBV7-9	TRBJ2-1	CAILGLADYNEQFF
TRBV5-6	TRBJ2-1	CASSPERGDFYNEQFF
TRBV19	TRBJ1-2	CASRTGQGDYGYTF
TRBV7-2	TRBJ1-2	CASSLASSGQGRGYTF
TRBV28	TRBJ2-7	CASSADISEQYF
TRBV20-1	TRBJ1-2	CSASGGNYGYTF
TRBV6-1	TRBJ2-7	CASSARGTGRSSYEQYF
TRBV19	TRBJ1-4	CASKAQGAINEKLFF
TRBV28	TRBJ1-4	CASSSLRSNEKLFF
TRBV19	TRBJ2-6	CASSIRELADGANVLTF
TRBV27	TRBJ1-5	CASSFTYSNQPQHF
TRBV9	TRBJ2-3	CASSVAPGVGDTQYF
TRBV6-1	TRBJ1-2	CASSEVGPGGYTF
TRBV6-5	TRBJ2-7	CASQGFYEQYF
TRBV7-2	TRBJ2-7	CASSLGVRGNEQYF